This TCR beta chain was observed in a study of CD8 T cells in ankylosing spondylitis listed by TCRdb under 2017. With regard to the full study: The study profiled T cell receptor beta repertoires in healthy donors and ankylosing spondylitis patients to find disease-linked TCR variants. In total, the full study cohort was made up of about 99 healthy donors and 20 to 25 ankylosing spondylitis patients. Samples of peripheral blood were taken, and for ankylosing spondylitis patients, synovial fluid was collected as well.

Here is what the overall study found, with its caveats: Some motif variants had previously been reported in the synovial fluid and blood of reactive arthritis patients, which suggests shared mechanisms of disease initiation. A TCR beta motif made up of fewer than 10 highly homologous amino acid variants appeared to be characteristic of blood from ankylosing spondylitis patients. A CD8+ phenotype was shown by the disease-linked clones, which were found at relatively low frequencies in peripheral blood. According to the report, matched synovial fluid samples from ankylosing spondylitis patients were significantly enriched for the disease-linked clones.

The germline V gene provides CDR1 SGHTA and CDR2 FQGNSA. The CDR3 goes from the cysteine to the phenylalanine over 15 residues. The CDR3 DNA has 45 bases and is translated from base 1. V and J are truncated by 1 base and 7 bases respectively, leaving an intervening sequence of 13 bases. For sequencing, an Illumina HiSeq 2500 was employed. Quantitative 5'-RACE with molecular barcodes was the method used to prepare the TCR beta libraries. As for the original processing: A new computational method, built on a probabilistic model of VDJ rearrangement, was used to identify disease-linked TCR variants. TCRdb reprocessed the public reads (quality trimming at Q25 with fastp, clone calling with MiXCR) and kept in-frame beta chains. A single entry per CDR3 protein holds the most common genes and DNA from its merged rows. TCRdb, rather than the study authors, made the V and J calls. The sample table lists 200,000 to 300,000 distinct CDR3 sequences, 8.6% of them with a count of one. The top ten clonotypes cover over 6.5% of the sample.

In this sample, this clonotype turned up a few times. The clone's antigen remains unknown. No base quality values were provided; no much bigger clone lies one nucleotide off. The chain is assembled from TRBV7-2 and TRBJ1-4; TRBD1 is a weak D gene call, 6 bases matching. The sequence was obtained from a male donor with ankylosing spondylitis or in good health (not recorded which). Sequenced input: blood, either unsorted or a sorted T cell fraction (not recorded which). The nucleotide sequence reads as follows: TGTGCCAGCAGCTTAGAACCAGGGGCGGGTGAAAAACTGTTTTTT. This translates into CASSLEPGAGEKLFF.